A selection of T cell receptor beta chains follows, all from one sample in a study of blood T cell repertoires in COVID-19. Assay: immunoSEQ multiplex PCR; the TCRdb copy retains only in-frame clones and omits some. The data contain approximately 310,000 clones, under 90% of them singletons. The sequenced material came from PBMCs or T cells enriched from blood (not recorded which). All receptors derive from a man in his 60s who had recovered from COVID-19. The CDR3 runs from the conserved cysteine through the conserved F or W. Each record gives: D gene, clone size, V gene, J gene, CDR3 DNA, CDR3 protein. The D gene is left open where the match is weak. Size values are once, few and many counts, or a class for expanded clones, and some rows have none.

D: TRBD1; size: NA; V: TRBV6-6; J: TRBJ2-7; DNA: TGTGCCAGCAGTTACAATCAGGGGGCGCTGGACGAGCAGTACTTC; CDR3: CASSYNQGALDEQYF
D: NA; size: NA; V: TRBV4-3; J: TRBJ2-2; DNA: TGCGCCAGCAGCCAAGTCAAGGCAGGACTCAACACCGGGGAGCTGTTTTTT; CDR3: CASSQVKAGLNTGELFF
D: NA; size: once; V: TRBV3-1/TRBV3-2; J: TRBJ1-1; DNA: TGTGCCAGCAGCCAAGATTTGAGGGAAGCTTTCTTT; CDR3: CASSQDLREAFF
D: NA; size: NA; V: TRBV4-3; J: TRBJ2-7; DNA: TGCGCCAGCAGCCAAAAAAGGGAGCGGTGGACGAGCTCCTACGAGCAGTACTTC; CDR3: CASSQKRERWTSSYEQYF
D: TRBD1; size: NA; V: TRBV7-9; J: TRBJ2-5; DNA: TGTGCCAGCAGCTTAATGGAGGACAGGGAAGAGACCCAGTACTTC; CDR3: CASSLMEDREETQYF
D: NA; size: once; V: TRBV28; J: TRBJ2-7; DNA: TGTGCCAGCACCCAAAGGGGACTGAGACCCCTTGAGATCTACGAGCAGTACTTC; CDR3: CASTQRGLRPLEIYEQYF
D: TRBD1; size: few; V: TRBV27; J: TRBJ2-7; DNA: TGTGCCAGCAGGGGGTTCGGACAGGCCTCCTACGAGCAGTACTTC; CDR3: CASRGFGQASYEQYF
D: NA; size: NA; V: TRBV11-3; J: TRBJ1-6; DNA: TGTGCCAGCAGCTTAGCTGGGAGCGATTCACCCCTCCACTTT; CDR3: CASSLAGSDSPLHF
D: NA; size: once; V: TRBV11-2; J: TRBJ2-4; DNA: TGTGCCAGCAGCTTATTGGACATGAACATTCAGTACTTC; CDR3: CASSLLDMNIQYF
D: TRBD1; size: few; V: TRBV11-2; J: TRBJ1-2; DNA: TGTGCCAGCAGCCCAGGGACAGGGGGCACGTTTGGCTACACCTTC; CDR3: CASSPGTGGTFGYTF
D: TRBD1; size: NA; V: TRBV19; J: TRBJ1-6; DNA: TGTGCCAGCTCCGGGACAGGGGTTTCACCCCTCCACTTT; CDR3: CASSGTGVSPLHF
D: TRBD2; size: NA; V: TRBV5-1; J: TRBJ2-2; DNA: TGCGCCAGCGCCGAGCGGGAGAATAGGAACACCGGGGAGCTGTTTTTT; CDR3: CASAERENRNTGELFF
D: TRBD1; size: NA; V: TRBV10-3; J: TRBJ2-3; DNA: TGTGCCATCACTGGGACAGGGATCACAGATACGCAGTATTTT; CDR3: CAITGTGITDTQYF
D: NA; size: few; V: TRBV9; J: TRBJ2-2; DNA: TGTGCCAGCAGCGCTCAGGGGGGATATGTGGACACCGGGGAGCTGTTTTTT; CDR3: CASSAQGGYVDTGELFF
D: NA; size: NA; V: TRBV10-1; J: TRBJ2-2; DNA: TGCGCCAGTAGGGACTACACCGGGGAGCTGTTTTTT; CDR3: CASRDYTGELFF
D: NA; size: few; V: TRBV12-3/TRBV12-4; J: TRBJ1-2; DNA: TGTGCCAGCAGTTCTCTAGGAGACAGTGGCTACACCTTC; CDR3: CASSSLGDSGYTF
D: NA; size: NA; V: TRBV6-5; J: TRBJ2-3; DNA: TGTGCCAGCAGTCCCACTTTCACAGATACGCAGTATTTT; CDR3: CASSPTFTDTQYF
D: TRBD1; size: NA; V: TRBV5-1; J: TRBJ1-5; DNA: TGCGCCAGCAGCTCTACAGGGGGCAGGAATCAGCCCCAGCATTTT; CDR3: CASSSTGGRNQPQHF
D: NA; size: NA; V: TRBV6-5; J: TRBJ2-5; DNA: TGTGCCAGCAGTAAGGGCGGGGGCAGAAGAGAGACCCAGTACTTC; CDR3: CASSKGGGRRETQYF
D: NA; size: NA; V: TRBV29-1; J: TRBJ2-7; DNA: TGCAGCGTCGTAGGAGGGTCGGCATCAGGATTCGAGCAGTACTTC; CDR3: CSVVGGSASGFEQYF
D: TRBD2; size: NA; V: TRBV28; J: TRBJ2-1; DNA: TGTGCCAGCAGTTTATCGGGACTAGGGAATGAGCAGTTCTTC; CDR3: CASSLSGLGNEQFF
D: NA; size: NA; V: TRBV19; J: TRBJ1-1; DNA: TGTGCCAGTAGACGAGGTCCCTCGAACACTGAAGCTTTCTTT; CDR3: CASRRGPSNTEAFF
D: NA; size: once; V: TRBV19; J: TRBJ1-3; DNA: TGTGCCAGTAGTGGTGGACAGCTTCTTTCTGGAAACACCATATATTTT; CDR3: CASSGGQLLSGNTIYF
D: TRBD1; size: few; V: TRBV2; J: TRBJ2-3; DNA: TGTGCCAGCAGTCTCACAGGGGTCACAGATACGCAGTATTTT; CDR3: CASSLTGVTDTQYF
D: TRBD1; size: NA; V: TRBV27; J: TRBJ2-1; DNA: TGTGCCAGCAGTTCCCTCGGTGCGGGACAGGGGTACAATGAGCAGTTCTTC; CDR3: CASSSLGAGQGYNEQFF
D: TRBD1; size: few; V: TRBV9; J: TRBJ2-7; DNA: TGTGCCAGCAGCGCCCGACAGGGGGCGCGATACGAGCAGTACTTC; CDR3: CASSARQGARYEQYF
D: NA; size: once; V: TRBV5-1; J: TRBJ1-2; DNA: TGCGCCAGCAGCTTGGACGCGGGCTATGGCTACACCTTC; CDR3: CASSLDAGYGYTF
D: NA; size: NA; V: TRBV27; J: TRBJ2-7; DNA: TGTGCCAGCAGTTTTACCGGCTCCTACGAGCAGTACTTC; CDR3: CASSFTGSYEQYF
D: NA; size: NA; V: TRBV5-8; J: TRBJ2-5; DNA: TGTGCCAGCAGCTTGGCTGCGGAGACCCAGTACTTC; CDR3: CASSLAAETQYF
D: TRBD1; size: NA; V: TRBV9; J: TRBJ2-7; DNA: TGTGCCAGCAGCGCCCGGGGACAGGGCGGCTCCCACGAGCAGTACTTC; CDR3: CASSARGQGGSHEQYF
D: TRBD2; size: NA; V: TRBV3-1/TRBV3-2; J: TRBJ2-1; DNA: TGTGCCAGCAGCCCCCCCGGGAGGGCTTACAATGAGCAGTTCTTC; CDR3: CASSPPGRAYNEQFF
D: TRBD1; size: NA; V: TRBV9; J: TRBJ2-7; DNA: TGTGCCAGCAGCTTTGGACAGGGAGACTACGAGCAGTACTTC; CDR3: CASSFGQGDYEQYF
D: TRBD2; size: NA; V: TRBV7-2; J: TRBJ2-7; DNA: TGTGCCAGCAGCTTTTTTAGCGGGAGTTACGAGCAGTACTTC; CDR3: CASSFFSGSYEQYF
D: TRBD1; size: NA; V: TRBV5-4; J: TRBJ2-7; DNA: TGTGCCAGCAGCACGAGGACAGGGTTACCCTACGAGCAGTACTTC; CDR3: CASSTRTGLPYEQYF
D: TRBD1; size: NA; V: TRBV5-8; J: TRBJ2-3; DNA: TGTGCCAGCAGCTTACAGGGGAGAGATACGCAGTATTTT; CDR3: CASSLQGRDTQYF
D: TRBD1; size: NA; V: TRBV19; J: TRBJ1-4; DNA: TGTGCCAGTAGTCTACGGACAGGGGCAACTAATGAAAAACTGTTTTTT; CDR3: CASSLRTGATNEKLFF
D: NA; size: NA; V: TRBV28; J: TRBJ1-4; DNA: TGTGCCAGCAGGATACAGGACGGGTTAACTAATGAAAAACTGTTTTTT; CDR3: CASRIQDGLTNEKLFF
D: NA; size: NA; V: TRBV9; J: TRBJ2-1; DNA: TGTGCCAGCAGCGGCCAGGGGACCTCCTACAATGAGCAGTTCTTC; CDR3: CASSGQGTSYNEQFF
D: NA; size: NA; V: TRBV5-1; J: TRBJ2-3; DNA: TGCGCCAGCAGCTTGCGAGAGGCCCCAGATACGCAGTATTTT; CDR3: CASSLREAPDTQYF
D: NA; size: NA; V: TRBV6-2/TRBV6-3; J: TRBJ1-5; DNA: TGTGCCAGCAGCCCTAAGCGACCGGGGGAGGATCAGCCCCAGCATTTT; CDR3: CASSPKRPGEDQPQHF
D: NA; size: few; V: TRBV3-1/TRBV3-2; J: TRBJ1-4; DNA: TGTGCCAGCAGCCAAGGGGGCCTGGATGAAAAACTGTTTTTT; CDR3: CASSQGGLDEKLFF
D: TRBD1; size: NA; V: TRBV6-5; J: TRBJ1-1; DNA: TGTGCCAGCAGTCCCGGACAGGGGCATGTTGAAGCTTTCTTT; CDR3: CASSPGQGHVEAFF
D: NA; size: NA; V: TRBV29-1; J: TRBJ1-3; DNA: TGCAGCGTTGAACCGGGACAACGCTCTGGAAACACCATATATTTT; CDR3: CSVEPGQRSGNTIYF
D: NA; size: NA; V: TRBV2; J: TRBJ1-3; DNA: TGTGCCAGCGGCCCGGACATACACTCTGGAAACACCATATATTTT; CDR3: CASGPDIHSGNTIYF
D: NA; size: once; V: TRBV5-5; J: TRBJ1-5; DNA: TGTGCCAGCAGCTTGGGTGGGGCTGGCAATCAGCCCCAGCATTTT; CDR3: CASSLGGAGNQPQHF
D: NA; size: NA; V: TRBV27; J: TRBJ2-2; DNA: TGTGCCAGCAGTCTAGGACAGACGAACACCGGGGAGCTGTTTTTT; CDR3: CASSLGQTNTGELFF
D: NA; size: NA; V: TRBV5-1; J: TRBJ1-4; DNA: TGCGCCAGCAGCTTACAGAGTTCTAATGAAAAACTGTTTTTT; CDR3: CASSLQSSNEKLFF
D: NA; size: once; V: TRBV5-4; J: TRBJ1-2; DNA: TGTGCCAGCAGCGTGGACAGAACTAACTATGGCTACACCTTC; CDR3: CASSVDRTNYGYTF
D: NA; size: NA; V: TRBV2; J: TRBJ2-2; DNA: TGTGCCAGCAGCCCGACCGGGGAGCTGTTTTTT; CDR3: CASSPTGELFF
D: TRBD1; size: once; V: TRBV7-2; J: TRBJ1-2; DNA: TGTGCCAGCAGCCCGGACAGGGTGTATGGCTACACCTTC; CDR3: CASSPDRVYGYTF
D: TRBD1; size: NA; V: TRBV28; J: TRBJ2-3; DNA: TGTGCCAGCAGTGAAAGACAGGGCGGCACAGATACGCAGTATTTT; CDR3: CASSERQGGTDTQYF
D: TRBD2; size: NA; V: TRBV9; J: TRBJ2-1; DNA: TGTGCCAGCAGCTCCAGCGGGACGGCCTACAATGAGCAGTTCTTC; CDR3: CASSSSGTAYNEQFF
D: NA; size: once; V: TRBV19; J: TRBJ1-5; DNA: TGTGCCAGTAGTATAGGGACACATCAGCCCCAGCATTTT; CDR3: CASSIGTHQPQHF
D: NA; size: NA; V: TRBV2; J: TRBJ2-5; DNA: TGTGCCAGCAACCGGGACAACCAAGAGACCCAGTACTTC; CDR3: CASNRDNQETQYF